This T cell receptor (beta chain) was found in a study of shared clonotypes between healthy human individuals. The V gene's germline CDR1 is SGDLS and CDR2 YYNGEE. The CDR3 runs to 16 residues. The V and J ends lost 0 bases and 3 bases respectively, with 15 bases between them. Notes on the study in general: Some clonotypes were shared by all four sorted-subset donors, while others were not shared. The non-shared ones had lower generation probabilities than the shared ones. Estimated clonotype richness was generally higher in naive than memory subsets.

Assay used: immunoSEQ multiplex PCR; TCRdb lists only in-frame clones, some missing. The data hold about 590,000 clones, with roughly 95% observed a single time. CD8 cells regarded as naive lacked CD45RO, were positively chosen for CCR7, and omitted terminally differentiated effector memory CD45RA+ cells. Regarding this clone: Its antigen is undetermined.

The chain carries TRBV9 and TRBJ2-5, with TRBD2 as a possible D gene (6 bases). The sample taken for sequencing was naive CD8+ T cells sorted from blood. The sequence was collected from a woman younger than 45 in good health. The CDR3 sequence: CASSVGGGFGKETQYF. The CDR3 DNA is TGTGCCAGCAGCGTAGGAGGAGGGTTCGGAAAAGAGACCCAGTACTTC.